This passage covers 14 T cell receptor beta chains from one sample sequenced in a study of blood T cell repertoires in COVID-19 (dated by TCRdb to the early 2020s). Receptors were amplified or captured by the immunoSEQ multiplex PCR assay. TCRdb retrieved this table from immuneACCESS and kept in-frame rearrangements only. Not all clones are present; in checked studies, unresolved V genes account for under half, and no reason is known for the remainder. Across this sample there are a few hundred thousand clones, with 86% seen only once. The top ten constitute approximately 1.5% of the sample. Material for sequencing was peripheral blood. The receptors derive from a woman between 45 and 60 years old with acute or convalescent COVID-19.

This chain connects TRBV7-2 to TRBJ1-4, with D possibly TRBD1 on 5 matching bases. Germline CDR1 reads SGHTA; CDR2 reads FQGNSA. V was trimmed by 1 base and J by 7 bases, leaving 10 bases between them. The CDR3 totals 14 residues. The CDR3 protein is CASSLGTQSEKLFF. Written as DNA, the CDR3 is TGTGCCAGCAGCTTAGGGACACAGAGTGAAAAACTGTTTTTT.

The chain carries TRBV19 and TRBJ2-3; D is undetermined. V dropped 7 bases and J dropped 3 bases, with 11 bases sitting between them. CDR3 length: 13 amino acids. Germline V CDR1 and CDR2: LNHDA, SQIVND (reference sequence). CDR3 amino acids: CASTGRLTDTQYF. CDR3 nucleotides: TGTGCCAGTACTGGCAGGTTGACAGATACGCAGTATTTT.

The chain carries TRBV30 and TRBJ1-1; 9 nucleotides align to TRBD1. Germline CDR1 reads GTSNPN; CDR2 reads SVGIG (reference sequence). The CDR3 has 14 residues. Trimming at V came to 1 base and at J to 8 bases, leaving 8 bases not matched to a gene. The CDR3 region is CAWSADRGRVEAFF. CDR3 DNA sequence: TGTGCCTGGAGTGCGGACAGGGGTAGGGTGGAAGCTTTCTTT.

The chain links TRBV10-3 to TRBJ1-2; no clear D. The CDR3 spans 18 residues. Germline V gives CDR1 ENHRY, CDR2 SYGVKD. The V end lost 0 bases, the J end lost 0 bases, and 17 bases lay between the germline ends. CDR3 protein: CAISESYGGGSANYGYTF. CDR3 coding DNA: TGTGCCATCAGTGAGTCATACGGCGGAGGATCAGCTAACTATGGCTACACCTTC.

This clone was observed a handful of times. The CDR3 spells CASGRQDSSYNEQFF. CDR3 in DNA: TGTGCCAGCGGAAGACAGGACAGCTCCTACAATGAGCAGTTCTTC. V gene TRBV6-4 combines with J gene TRBJ2-1, with a possible D match to TRBD1 (6 bases). The CDR3 has 15 residues. Germline V gene sequence: CDR1 MRHNA, CDR2 SNTAGT. V lost 8 bases, J lost 0 bases, and 14 bases lay in between.

This chain joins TRBV7-2 and TRBJ2-1; 7 bases align to TRBD2. There are 15 residues in the CDR3. Germline assignment: CDR1 SGHTA and CDR2 FQGNSA. Trimming removed 4 bases from V and 7 bases from J; junction bases left unmatched: 10. CDR3 DNA: TGTGCCAGCAGCTCCCGGGACTACCTTGGGAATGAGCAGTTCTTC. It translates to CASSSRDYLGNEQFF.

The chain employs TRBV2 and TRBJ2-1; tentatively, D is TRBD1 (6 bases). Germline loops: CDR1 SNHLY, CDR2 FYNNEI. There are 14 residues in the CDR3. Trimming shortened V by 5 bases and J by 6 bases, and 14 bases separated the two germline ends. The CDR3 DNA is TGTGCCAGCAGTCGTACAGGGTTTCTCAATGAGCAGTTCTTC. Translation: CASSRTGFLNEQFF.

V is TRBV9 and J is TRBJ1-1; 7 bases map to TRBD1. Trimming removed 4 bases from V and 11 bases from J; junction bases left unmatched: 11. This CDR3 has 13 amino acids. The germline gives CDR1 SGDLS, CDR2 YYNGEE. CDR3 residues: CASSKDRASFAFF. The CDR3 region has the DNA TGTGCCAGCAGCAAAGACAGGGCGTCGTTTGCTTTCTTT.

This chain connects TRBV5-5 to TRBJ2-7, with 12 bases aligning to TRBD1. The CDR3 runs 15 residues. The V gene's germline CDR1 is SGHKS and CDR2 YYEKEE (reference sequence). J gave up 5 bases and V 2 bases, and 5 bases lay outside the gene matches. The CDR3 nucleotides are TGTGCCAGCAGCTTCGCCGGGACAGGGGGCCACGAGCAGTACTTC. Translation gives CASSFAGTGGHEQYF.

V and J are TRBV19 and TRBJ1-1; 10 bases line up with TRBD1. Germline V lookup: CDR1 LNHDA, CDR2 SQIVND (reference sequence). V dropped 8 bases and J dropped 8; count of bases not matched to a gene: 8. The CDR3 is 13 amino acids. The CDR3, as DNA: TGTGCCAGTGGGACAGGGGCCCTTGACGAAGCTTTCTTT. This encodes CASGTGALDEAFF.

The rearrangement joins TRBV15 to TRBJ1-4; possibly TRBD1 for D (5 bases). This CDR3 contains 17 residues. Germline CDR1 is LNHNV and CDR2 is YYDKDF (reference sequence). V lost 0 bases to trimming and J lost 8 bases, with 19 bases between them. The CDR3 spells CATSREGGRGPPEKLFF. CDR3 nucleotides: TGTGCCACCAGCAGAGAGGGGGGTCGCGGCCCTCCGGAAAAACTGTTTTTT.

CDR3 DNA: TGTGCCACCAGTGATTTTCTAGCGACAAGCACAGATACGCAGTATTTT. This gives the protein CATSDFLATSTDTQYF. The chain is built from TRBV24-1 and TRBJ2-3, with D tentatively TRBD2 (6 bases). Germline CDR1 is KGHDR and CDR2 is SFDVKD. V lost 1 base and J 0 bases, leaving 10 bases between the germline ends. This CDR3 contains 16 residues.

The V and J genes are TRBV30 and TRBJ2-7; D is unclear. Germline CDR1 is GTSNPN and CDR2 is SVGIG (reference sequence). The V end lost 1 base, the J end lost 5 bases, and 9 bases lay between the germline ends. The CDR3 spans 12 residues. This CDR3 reads CAWSGPGDEQYF. The CDR3 DNA reads as TGTGCCTGGAGTGGCCCAGGCGACGAGCAGTACTTC.

The chain links TRBV6-5 to TRBJ2-5, with 8 bases aligning to TRBD2. V shed 2 bases and J 5 bases; nucleotides not matched to a gene: 10. Germline assignment: CDR1 MNHEY and CDR2 SVGAGI. The CDR3 totals 16 residues. The CDR3 region is CASSYRGIAGTETQYF. CDR3 in DNA: TGTGCCAGCAGTTACAGGGGGATAGCGGGAACGGAGACCCAGTACTTC.